One and the same sample provided the 27 T cell receptor beta chains below, sequenced in a study of cytomegalovirus exposure and HLA in healthy donors. Amplification used 60 Vbeta primers and 13 Jbeta primers. Produced via immunoSEQ multiplex PCR; TCRdb's table is partial and in-frame only. Of 150,000 to 200,000 clones detected, around three quarters appear once; the ten largest clones hold 0.6% to 0.7%. Sequenced: PBMCs. These receptors all come from a boy aged 5-17 years in good health and CMV-seronegative.

V gene TRBV9 combines with J gene TRBJ1-5; TRBD1 matches at 7 bases. With V trimmed by 3 bases and J by 9 bases, 9 bases remained unmatched. The CDR3 is 14 residues long. Germline V lookup: CDR1 SGDLS, CDR2 YYNGEE. The CDR3 reads CASSATGEQPPQHF. CDR3 sequence (DNA): TGTGCCAGCAGCGCCACAGGGGAACAACCGCCCCAGCATTTT. Looking up the rest from reference TRBV9 and TRBJ1-5 gives the full variable domain: DSGVTQTPKHLITATGQRVTLRCSPRSGDLSVYWYQQSLDQGLQFLIQYYNGEERAKGNILERFSAQQFPDLHSELNLSSLELGDSALYFCASSATGEQPPQHFGDGTRLSIL.

The chain recombines TRBV6-6 with TRBJ2-2; 7 bases map to TRBD2. V was pared by 7 bases and J by 4 bases, with 3 bases of the junction left unmatched. Germline V CDR1 and CDR2: MNHNY, SVGAGI (reference sequence). The CDR3 extends over 13 amino acids. CDR3 sequence: CASTSGGTGELFF. The CDR3 nucleotides are TGTGCCAGCACTAGCGGAGGCACCGGGGAGCTGTTTTTT.

The table lists this clone with a count of one. The gene calls are TRBV6-4 and TRBJ2-2; 11 nucleotides agree with TRBD1. The CDR3 extends over 14 amino acids. J was trimmed by 6 bases and V by 3 bases; bases with no gene match: 0. Per germline, CDR1 MRHNA and CDR2 SNTAGT. CDR3 in DNA: TGTGCCAGCAGTGAGGGACAGGGGGCCGGGGAGCTGTTTTTT. Encoded protein: CASSEGQGAGELFF.

In DNA, the CDR3 is TGTGCCAGCAGTTTTTTCTCCGGCGGGGGTGGGTATGGCTACACCTTC. As protein: CASSFFSGGGGYGYTF. The chain joins TRBV28 to TRBJ1-2; tentative D call: TRBD1 (5 bases). Trimming cost V 3 bases and J 5 bases, with 19 bases left between them. Germline lookup yields CDR1 MDHEN and CDR2 SYDVKM. The CDR3 runs to 16 residues.

Only a few counts were recorded for this clone. The gene calls are TRBV6-5 and TRBJ2-3; 9 nucleotides align to TRBD2. CDR1 is MNHEY and CDR2 is SVGAGI in the germline V gene. This CDR3 is built from 16 residues. V was pared by 0 bases and J by 1 base, with 2 bases of the junction left unmatched. The CDR3 DNA is TGTGCCAGCAGTTACTCTGCGGGAGGGGGCACAGATACGCAGTATTTT. Amino acid sequence: CASSYSAGGGTDTQYF.

The chain links TRBV19 to TRBJ2-7; a possible D gene is TRBD2 (6 bases). Germline V CDR1 and CDR2: LNHDA, SQIVND (reference sequence). V was shortened by 3 bases and J by 5 bases, with 11 bases between the two germline ends. The CDR3 length is 13 residues. CDR3 sequence: CASSMVRGHEQYF. The CDR3 nucleotides are TGTGCCAGTAGTATGGTGCGGGGTCACGAGCAGTACTTC.

The chain recombines TRBV27 with TRBJ1-2; D uncertain. Germline V gene data show CDR1 as MNHEY and CDR2 as SMNVEV (reference sequence). V lost 6 bases and J 3 bases, leaving 14 bases between the germline ends. The CDR3 totals 14 residues. CDR3 DNA: TGTGCCAGCAGCAATGGGCCCCCGGACTATGGCTACACCTTC. Residues: CASSNGPPDYGYTF.

The rearrangement links TRBV4-1 to TRBJ1-6; D is unresolved. The CDR3 loop spans 16 amino acids. Trimming removed 0 bases at V and 0 bases at J, with 6 bases between. CDR1 and CDR2 (germline): MGHRA, YSYEKL. In DNA form, the CDR3 reads TGCGCCAGCAGCCAAGAACGCAGCTCCTATAATTCACCCCTCCACTTT. Its protein is CASSQERSSYNSPLHF.

This chain links TRBV5-8 with TRBJ2-1; 9 bases match TRBD2. Germline CDR1 and CDR2: SGHTS and YDEGEE. J lost 9 bases, V lost 2 bases, and 9 bases had no gene match. The CDR3 extends over 15 amino acids. The CDR3 bases are TGTGCCAGCAGCTTACGGCGGGAGGGCCGGGGTGAGCAGTTCTTC. Translation: CASSLRREGRGEQFF.

The chain has TRBV10-3 and TRBJ2-2; 10 bases align to TRBD1. Losses at the gene ends were 6 bases for V and 6 bases for J; bases not matched to a gene: 4. CDR3 size: 14 residues. CDR1 ENHRY and CDR2 SYGVKD come from the germline V gene. CDR3 in DNA: TGTGCCATCAGCTCGGGACAGGGGCCCGGGGAGCTGTTTTTT. Protein sequence: CAISSGQGPGELFF.

The chain carries TRBV4-2 and TRBJ1-2; tentatively, D is TRBD1 (6 bases). Germline V gene data show CDR1 as LGHNA and CDR2 as YNFKEQ. V was trimmed by 1 base and J by 2 bases, leaving 14 bases between them. This CDR3 is 16 amino acids long. In DNA form, the CDR3 reads TGTGCCAGCAGCCAAGGCTCCGGGACATCCAACTATGGCTACACCTTC. It is translated as CASSQGSGTSNYGYTF.

J is TRBJ2-2 and V is TRBV4-3; D may be TRBD2 (5 bases). This CDR3 contains 15 residues. V was pared by 4 bases and J by 3 bases, with 12 bases between. Germline lookup yields CDR1 LGHNA and CDR2 YSLEER. CDR3 nucleotide sequence: TGCGCCAGCAGCCCCTGGGTGCGGGACACCGGGGAGCTGTTTTTT. Residues: CASSPWVRDTGELFF.

The chain carries TRBV5-4 and TRBJ2-7; 8 bases match TRBD2. The CDR3 runs to 15 residues. CDR1 is SGHNT, CDR2 YYREEE, per germline (reference sequence). After removal of 4 bases from V and 3 bases from J, the junction contained 9 bases not matched to a gene. The CDR3 loop is CASSPTSGSNYEQYF. DNA for the CDR3: TGTGCCAGCAGCCCCACTAGCGGATCAAACTACGAGCAGTACTTC.

The chain couples TRBV7-9 to TRBJ2-5; perhaps TRBD1 as D (6 bases). The germline V gene has CDR1 SEHNR and CDR2 FQNEAQ (reference sequence). Trimming shortened V by 5 bases and J by 5 bases, and 9 bases separated the two germline ends. CDR3 size: 12 residues. The chain's CDR3 is CASSKDRETQYF. The CDR3 DNA is TGTGCCAGCAGCAAAGACAGGGAGACCCAGTACTTC.

The chain has TRBV9 and TRBJ2-7; tentatively, D is TRBD2 (6 bases). The CDR3 is 14 residues long. Germline CDR1 and CDR2: SGDLS and YYNGEE. The V end was cut by 4 bases, the J end by 4 bases, with 15 bases between. CDR3 sequence: CASSFSDGGYEQYF. For the CDR3, the DNA is TGTGCCAGCAGCTTCTCGGACGGAGGGTACGAGCAGTACTTC.

The genes are TRBV15 and TRBJ2-7; perhaps TRBD2 as D (5 bases). Germline V gene sequence: CDR1 LNHNV, CDR2 YYDKDF (reference sequence). Trimming removed 0 bases at V and 4 bases at J, with 10 bases between. There are 14 residues in the CDR3. The DNA for the CDR3 is TGTGCCACCAGCAGAGACAGCGGTTGGTACGAGCAGTACTTC. The encoded protein is CATSRDSGWYEQYF.

The chain combines TRBV19 with TRBJ1-6; TRBD1 matches 11 bases. J gave up 8 bases and V 3 bases, and 3 bases lay outside the gene matches. This CDR3 comprises 15 residues. The V gene's germline CDR1 is LNHDA and CDR2 SQIVND (reference sequence). CDR3 DNA: TGTGCCAGTAGTATGCCGGGACAGGGGGATTCACCCCTCCACTTT. Its protein is CASSMPGQGDSPLHF.

The V and J genes are TRBV10-2 and TRBJ1-3, with a possible D match to TRBD1 (5 bases). The CDR3 covers 17 residues. Germline values: CDR1 WSHSY, CDR2 SAAADI. The V gene lost 3 bases and the J gene lost 0 bases, with 15 bases spanning the gap. In nucleotides, the CDR3 is TGCGCCAGCAGTGACTTCGGGGGAACTACCTCTGGAAACACCATATATTTT. The encoded protein is CASSDFGGTTSGNTIYF.

The chain combines TRBV5-1 with TRBJ2-7, with 9 nucleotides matching TRBD1. Germline V gene data show CDR1 as SGHRS and CDR2 as YFSETQ. The CDR3 length is 15 residues. V was pared by 4 bases and J by 7 bases, with 12 bases of the junction left unmatched. The CDR3 here is CASSPSGTGLREQYF. CDR3 DNA: TGCGCCAGCAGCCCATCCGGGACAGGGCTTCGAGAGCAGTACTTC.

The V call is TRBV5-4, the J call TRBJ1-4; 7 positions agree with TRBD1. The germline V gene has CDR1 SGHNT and CDR2 YYREEE (reference sequence). Trimming took 3 bases from V and 5 from J; bases not matched to a gene: 10. The CDR3 loop spans 16 amino acids. The CDR3: CASSSPRAGGNEKLFF. The CDR3 nucleotides are TGTGCCAGCAGCTCCCCCAGGGCAGGGGGAAATGAAAAACTGTTTTTT.

The count of this clone is one. The chain couples TRBV4-1 to TRBJ1-1, with 7 nucleotides matching TRBD1. CDR3 length equals 16 residues. J was trimmed by 0 bases and V by 4 bases; bases with no gene match: 8. From germline, CDR1 is MGHRA and CDR2 YSYEKL. The CDR3 sequence: CASSPGTVLMNTEAFF. The CDR3 nucleotides read TGCGCCAGCAGCCCGGGGACAGTTCTCATGAACACTGAAGCTTTCTTT.

The V and J genes are TRBV18 and TRBJ1-1; 8 bases match TRBD1. Germline V gene sequence: CDR1 KGHSH, CDR2 LQKENI. V trimming: 3 bases; J trimming: 4 bases; junction bases outside the gene matches: 4. This CDR3 region has 14 residues. This CDR3 reads CASSPDRAGTEAFF. The CDR3 DNA sequence: TGTGCCAGCTCACCGGACAGGGCGGGCACTGAAGCTTTCTTT.

This chain connects TRBV7-2 to TRBJ2-5, with a tentative D call TRBD1 (5 bases). The closer fit of TRBJ2-7 to the DNA end suggests the J call may be wrong. The CDR3 is 14 residues long. Germline CDR1 SGHTA, CDR2 FQGNSA. CDR3 sequence reads: CASSLTELGHEQYF. DNA for the CDR3: TGTGCCAGCAGCTTAACTGAGCTGGGGCACGAGCAGTACTTC.

The chain carries TRBV5-1 and TRBJ2-2; D possibly corresponds to TRBD1 (6 bases). This CDR3 is 16 amino acids long. Trimming pared 4 bases from V and 2 bases from J, leaving 15 bases between. Germline CDR1 and CDR2: SGHRS and YFSETQ. CDR3 protein: CASSPRRGGNTGELFF. The CDR3 DNA sequence: TGCGCCAGCAGCCCTAGAAGAGGGGGAAACACCGGGGAGCTGTTTTTT.

The chain is built from TRBV6-1 and TRBJ2-5; 10 positions agree with TRBD2. Germline V gene lookup returns CDR1 MNHNS and CDR2 SASEGT. The CDR3 extends over 14 amino acids. The V gene end was trimmed by 6 bases and the J gene end by 5 bases; junction bases not matched to a gene: 6. The CDR3 region is CASRFLAGEETQYF. The CDR3 nucleotides are TGTGCCAGCAGGTTCCTAGCGGGAGAGGAGACCCAGTACTTC.

CDR3 amino acids: CASSPQGAGGNQPQHF. In nucleotides, the CDR3 is TGTGCCAGCTCACCCCAGGGGGCAGGGGGCAATCAGCCCCAGCATTTT. V is TRBV18 and J is TRBJ1-5, with 8 bases aligning to TRBD1. The CDR3 loop spans 16 amino acids. J lost 2 bases, V lost 3 bases, and 6 bases had no gene match. Germline V gives CDR1 KGHSH, CDR2 LQKENI.

V gene TRBV29-1 combines with J gene TRBJ2-2, with a weak D call TRBD1 (5 bases). With 4 bases removed from V and 1 base from J, the gap between germline ends came to 10 bases. CDR1 and CDR2 from the germline V gene are SQVTM and ANQGSEA. This CDR3 comprises 14 residues. In DNA form, the CDR3 reads TGCAGCGTTGTGGGGCCCCAGAACACCGGGGAGCTGTTTTTT. This translates into CSVVGPQNTGELFF.